These T cell receptor beta chains were read from a single sample in a study of T cell repertoires in cytomegalovirus infection. MiXCR, applied by TCRdb to the reads, yields one record per CDR3 protein. The sample consists of some 350,000 distinct CDR3 sequences, 18% of them appearing once. Sequenced material: PBMCs. The source is a human donor in good health (CMV status not recorded). Some clones in this sample may be carry-over from other donors' samples. Each CDR3 is given with its conserved first and last residue. The D gene is left open where the match is weak. The size entry is marked missing in some rows and otherwise reads once, few, many or a size class.

TRBV6-1,-,TRBD1,TRBJ1-6,TGTGCCAGCAGTGCAGACAGGGGGCTCTACTCACCCCTCCACTTT,CASSADRGLYSPLHF
TRBV20-1,-,-,TRBJ2-1,TGCAGTGCTAGTAGGCAGGGTTCCTACAATGAGCAGTTCTTC,CSASRQGSYNEQFF
TRBV7-2,many,-,TRBJ2-1,TGTGCCAGCGCTGGCAGCTCCTACAATGAGCAGTTCTTC,CASAGSSYNEQFF
TRBV5-4,-,TRBD2,TRBJ2-3,TGTGCCAGCAGCTTGGATCGGTGGGGAAGAGCGGGGGGCGGCACAGATACGCAGTATTTT,CASSLDRWGRAGGGTDTQYF
TRBV28,many,-,TRBJ2-1,TGTGCCAGCAGTTCCTTTTTAGGTGGGCCACACAATGAGCAGTTCTTC,CASSSFLGGPHNEQFF
TRBV7-2,many,TRBD1,TRBJ2-3,TGTGCCAGCAGCTCACGGACAGGGATGGGCACAGATACGCAGTATTTT,CASSSRTGMGTDTQYF
TRBV4-3,-,-,TRBJ1-1,TGCGCCAGCAGCCCGGGAGGCGGTTGGGAAGCTTTCTTT,CASSPGGGWEAFF
TRBV6-2/TRBV6-3,-,-,TRBJ2-7,TGTGCCAGCAGCCGAGGGGTCGAGCAGTACTTC,CASSRGVEQYF
TRBV7-2,-,-,TRBJ2-5,TGTGCCAGCAGACTGGCCAGGGCGGGGGAGACCCAGTACTTC,CASRLARAGETQYF
TRBV4-1,-,-,TRBJ2-2,TGCGCCAGCAGCCCAACCGGGGTCGAGCCCGGGGAGCTGTTTTTT,CASSPTGVEPGELFF
TRBV7-2,many,-,TRBJ1-5,TGTGCCAGCAGCCTTCAGTTAGGCAATCAGCCCCAGCATTTT,CASSLQLGNQPQHF
TRBV7-2,few,-,TRBJ1-1,TGTGCCAGCAGCTCTGCGGCGGGGCCGAACACTGAAGCTTTCTTT,CASSSAAGPNTEAFF
TRBV6-2/TRBV6-3,-,-,TRBJ1-5,TGTGCCAGCAGTTACGACGACCCCGGCATTTGGGAGCCCCAGCATTTT,CASSYDDPGIWEPQHF
TRBV6-2/TRBV6-3,-,-,TRBJ2-7,TGTGCCAGCAGTTATGGACTTTGGGAGCAGTACTTC,CASSYGLWEQYF
TRBV18,-,-,TRBJ1-4,TGTGCCAGCTCACCACCGGTGGGAGGTAATGAAAAACTGTTTTTT,CASSPPVGGNEKLFF
TRBV7-2,many,-,TRBJ2-3,TGTGCCAGCAGCTCTCAGGACACGCAGTATTTT,CASSSQDTQYF
TRBV28,few,-,TRBJ2-1,TGTGCCAGCAGACAGGGACGAAACAATGAGCAGTTCTTC,CASRQGRNNEQFF
TRBV6-2/TRBV6-3,-,-,TRBJ2-7,TGTGCCACCCGCAGGGTGGGTGCCTACGAGCAGTACTTC,CATRRVGAYEQYF
TRBV6-1,-,TRBD2,TRBJ2-3,TGTGCCAGCAGGGAGCGGGGGGCCACCCACCGCACAGATACGCAGTATTTT,CASRERGATHRTDTQYF
TRBV11-3,many,TRBD2,TRBJ2-1,TGTGCCAGCAGCTTAGGTGGGACTAGCGGGAAGAATGAGCAGTTCTTC,CASSLGGTSGKNEQFF
TRBV5-6,many,TRBD2,TRBJ2-3,TGTGCCAGCAGCCGGTGGACTAGCGGTTCGGGGGATACGCAGTATTTT,CASSRWTSGSGDTQYF
TRBV20-1,-,-,TRBJ2-7,TGCAGTGCCCTTAGGGACGCTGGGGGCGAGCAGTACTTC,CSALRDAGGEQYF
TRBV20-1,-,-,TRBJ2-2,TGCAGTACATACGGGGACCCGGACACCGGGGAGCTGTTTTTT,CSTYGDPDTGELFF
TRBV10-3,few,TRBD1,TRBJ1-1,TGTGCCACCGGGGGACAGCCGAACACTGAAGCTTTCTTT,CATGGQPNTEAFF
TRBV7-2,-,TRBD2,TRBJ2-5,TGTGCCAGCAGCTTCCGCGGGAGGGGGGGGAGGGAGACCCAGTACTTC,CASSFRGRGGRETQYF
TRBV7-2,many,TRBD1,TRBJ2-2,TGTGCCAGCAGCTTAGCGACAGGGAGTAGGACCGGGGAGCTGTTTTTT,CASSLATGSRTGELFF
TRBV18,few,TRBD1,TRBJ2-1,TGTGCCAGCTCATCCCCCGGGACAGGGTTACGTAACAATGAGCAGTTCTTC,CASSSPGTGLRNNEQFF
TRBV5-6,many,-,TRBJ2-3,TGTGCCAGCAGCCTGGTCAGCCTCAGGACAGATACGCAGTATTTT,CASSLVSLRTDTQYF
TRBV7-6,-,-,TRBJ1-1,TGTGCCAGCAGGAGGGAAATCAACACTGAAGCTTTCTTT,CASRREINTEAFF
TRBV19,few,TRBD1,TRBJ2-5,TGTGCCAGTAGTATGGACAGGGGGCGTGAGGAGACCCAGTACTTC,CASSMDRGREETQYF
TRBV7-2,many,-,TRBJ1-2,TGTGCCAGCAGCTTAGGTATCGACGCCCAAGCTAACTATGGCTACACCTTC,CASSLGIDAQANYGYTF
TRBV27,-,TRBD2,TRBJ2-1,TGTGCCAGCAGTTTAGGGCTAGCGGGAGTTGGGTCCTACAATGAGCAGTTCTTC,CASSLGLAGVGSYNEQFF
TRBV7-8,few,-,TRBJ2-3,TGTGCCAGCAGAGCCAGGGGAGCGGACCGAGATACGCAGTATTTT,CASRARGADRDTQYF
TRBV20-1,many,-,TRBJ2-7,TGCAGTGCACTAGACGCGACCTACGAGCAGTACTTC,CSALDATYEQYF
TRBV5-6,few,-,TRBJ1-1,TGTGCCAGCAGCTGGAGTCTCGGGACACGGAACACTGAAGCTTTCTTT,CASSWSLGTRNTEAFF
TRBV7-2,many,TRBD1,TRBJ2-5,TGTGCCAGCAGCCCCGACAGGGGTGAAGAGACCCAGTACTTC,CASSPDRGEETQYF
TRBV12-3/TRBV12-4,few,-,TRBJ1-4,TGTGCCAGCAGTTCCGGAAGTTCACTGTTTTTT,CASSSGSSLFF
TRBV7-2,many,-,TRBJ2-5,TGTGCCAGCAGCCCCCGGGTTGATACGGGGACCCAGTACTTC,CASSPRVDTGTQYF
TRBV19,few,-,TRBJ1-2,TGTGCCAGTAGTATCGAGCAGACCTATGGCTACACCTTC,CASSIEQTYGYTF